This TCR beta chain was retrieved from a study of CD8+ T cells in alopecia areata. Across the whole study: The drug, tofacitinib, lasted 6 to 18 months, followed by 6 months off drug.

Broader study findings: Resident alphabeta T cells of normal skin are also sequenced in scalp samples. Only one nonresponder was present, which leaves the link between baseline CD8+ expansion and response uncertain.

Following RNA extraction, reverse transcription yielded cDNA that acted as the sequencing template. Repertoires were generated with immunoSEQ multiplex PCR, while TCRdb's copy carries only in-frame clones and drops some. The profile shows about 76,000 clones, approximately 72% of them singletons. Treatment indicated: oral pan-JAK inhibitor, 5-10 mg twice daily. This clone was seen more than once but under ten times. The antigen is not known. The V end was cut by 8 bases, the J end by 4 bases, with 8 bases between. The CDR3 has 12 amino acids. CDR1 is LNHDA, CDR2 SQIVND, per germline (reference sequence).

The chain recombines TRBV19 with TRBJ2-2; D is ambiguous. Sequencing was performed on CD8+ T cells sorted from blood, taken at week 24, from a patient treated with tofacitinib. This receptor was obtained from a human donor with alopecia areata. Written as DNA, the CDR3 is TGTGCCAGTTCTGAGCTCACCGGGGAGCTGTTTTTT. Its translation is CASSELTGELFF. The entire variable domain, with the rest obtained from reference TRBV19 and TRBJ2-2, is as follows: DGGITQSPKYLFRKEGQNVTLSCEQNLNHDAMYWYRQDPGQGLRLIYYSQIVNDFQKGDIAEGYSVSREKKESFPLTVTSAQKNPTAFYLCASSELTGELFFGEGSRLTVL.